Listed here are 3 T cell receptor beta chains from one sample, sequenced in a study of shared clonotypes between healthy human individuals. TCRdb's copy holds only in-frame clones and misses some; the assay was immunoSEQ multiplex PCR. The sample yields about 450,000 clones, around 75% seen once. Specimen: PBMCs. The receptor set was obtained from a woman between 40 and 50 years old in good health. Some clones in this sample may be carry-over from other donors' samples.

With regard to this clone: Other DNA sequences from this sample encode an identical CDR3 as well. This rearrangement joins TRBV6-5 to TRBJ2-7; D is unresolved. CDR3 length: 16 amino acids. Trimming removed 0 bases at V and 2 bases at J, with 14 bases between. Germline V CDR1 and CDR2: MNHEY, SVGAGI. CDR3 protein: CASSYSWTPSPYEQYF. CDR3 nucleotide sequence: TGTGCCAGCAGTTACTCGTGGACCCCGTCCCCCTACGAGCAGTACTTC.

J is TRBJ1-2 and V is TRBV11-1, with D possibly TRBD1 on 5 matching bases. Between the trimmed V and J ends, which lost 4 bases and 1 base, there was a span of 13 bases. This CDR3 spans 15 amino acids. Germline-derived CDR1 and CDR2 are SGHAT and FQDESV (reference sequence). The DNA of the CDR3 is TGTGCCAGCAGCTCAAGGGGCCGGAGTAACTATGGCTACACCTTC. It translates to CASSSRGRSNYGYTF.

This clone has a handful of counts. V is TRBV18 and J is TRBJ1-5; a possible D gene is TRBD1 (5 bases). CDR1 and CDR2 (germline): KGHSH, LQKENI. This CDR3 has 15 residues. With 1 base removed from V and 6 bases from J, the gap between germline ends came to 13 bases. This chain's CDR3 is CASSPQQADGQPQHF. Written as DNA, the CDR3 is TGTGCCAGCTCACCACAACAGGCCGACGGTCAGCCCCAGCATTTT.